In its sample, the clone carrying this T cell receptor (beta chain) was seen once. With 3 bases removed from V and 0 bases from J, the gap between germline ends came to 15 bases. From germline, CDR1 is LGHNA and CDR2 YNFKEQ. The CDR3 runs 16 residues. The data belong to a study of blood T cell repertoires in COVID-19. The wider study: Nucleic acid was either cDNA or gDNA, and it came from T cells, B-cell-depleted T cells, or PBMCs.

The assay was immunoSEQ multiplex PCR, and TCRdb's table has in-frame clones only and misses some. The data hold approximately 77,000 clones, with about nine tenths observed a single time. Sequencing input: peripheral blood. J is TRBJ2-7 and V is TRBV4-2; tentatively, D is TRBD2 (5 bases). The sequence was obtained from a woman of 80 years or more with acute or convalescent COVID-19. The CDR3 is CASSQEGSPSSYEQYF. The CDR3 DNA follows: TGTGCCAGCAGCCAGGAAGGGAGTCCAAGCTCCTACGAGCAGTACTTC.